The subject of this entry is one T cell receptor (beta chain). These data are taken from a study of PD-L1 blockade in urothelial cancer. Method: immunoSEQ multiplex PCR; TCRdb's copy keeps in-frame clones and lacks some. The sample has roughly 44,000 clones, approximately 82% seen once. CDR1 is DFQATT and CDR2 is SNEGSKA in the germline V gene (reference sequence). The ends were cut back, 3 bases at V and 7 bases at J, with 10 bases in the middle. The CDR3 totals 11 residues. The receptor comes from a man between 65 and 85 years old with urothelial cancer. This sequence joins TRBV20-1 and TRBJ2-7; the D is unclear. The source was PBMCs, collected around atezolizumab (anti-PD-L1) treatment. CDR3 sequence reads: CSARTVWEQYF. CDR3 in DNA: TGCAGTGCTAGGACTGTCTGGGAGCAGTACTTC.